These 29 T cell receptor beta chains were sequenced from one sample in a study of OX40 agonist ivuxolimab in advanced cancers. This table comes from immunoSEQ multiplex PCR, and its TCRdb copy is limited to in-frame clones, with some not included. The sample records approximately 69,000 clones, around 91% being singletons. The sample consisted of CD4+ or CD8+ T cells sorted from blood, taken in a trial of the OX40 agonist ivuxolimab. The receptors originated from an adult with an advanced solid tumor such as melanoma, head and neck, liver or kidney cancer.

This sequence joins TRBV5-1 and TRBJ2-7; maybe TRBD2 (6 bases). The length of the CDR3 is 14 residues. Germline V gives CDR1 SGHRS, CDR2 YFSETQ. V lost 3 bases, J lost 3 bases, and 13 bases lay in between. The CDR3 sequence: CASSSRDFLYEQYF. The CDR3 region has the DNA TGCGCCAGCAGCTCTCGGGACTTCCTCTACGAGCAGTACTTC.

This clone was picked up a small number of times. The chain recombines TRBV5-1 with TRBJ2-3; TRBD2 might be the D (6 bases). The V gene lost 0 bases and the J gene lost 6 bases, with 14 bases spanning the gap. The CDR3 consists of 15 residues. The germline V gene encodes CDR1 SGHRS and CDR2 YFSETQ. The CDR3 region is CASSLATGVRDTQYF. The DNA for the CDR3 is TGCGCCAGCAGCTTGGCCACGGGAGTACGCGATACGCAGTATTTT.

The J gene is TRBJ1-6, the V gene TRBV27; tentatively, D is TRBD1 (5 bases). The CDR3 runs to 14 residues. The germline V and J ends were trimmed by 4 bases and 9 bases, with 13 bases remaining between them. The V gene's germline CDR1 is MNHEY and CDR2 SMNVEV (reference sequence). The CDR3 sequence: CASSSSAGGSPLHF. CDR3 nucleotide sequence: TGTGCCAGCAGTTCCTCCGCGGGGGGTTCACCCCTCCACTTT.

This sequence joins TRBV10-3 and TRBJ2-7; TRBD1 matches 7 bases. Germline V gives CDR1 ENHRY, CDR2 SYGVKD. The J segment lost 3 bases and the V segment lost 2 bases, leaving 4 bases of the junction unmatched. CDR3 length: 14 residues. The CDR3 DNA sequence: TGTGCCATCAGTGAGGGACAGGTATACTACGAGCAGTACTTC. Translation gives CAISEGQVYYEQYF.

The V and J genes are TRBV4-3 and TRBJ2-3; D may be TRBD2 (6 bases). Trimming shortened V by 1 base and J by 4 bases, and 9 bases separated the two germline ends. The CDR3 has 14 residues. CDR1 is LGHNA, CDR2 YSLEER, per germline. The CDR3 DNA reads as TGCGCCAGCAGCCAAGCGGGAGTTGCAGATACGCAGTATTTT. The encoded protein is CASSQAGVADTQYF.

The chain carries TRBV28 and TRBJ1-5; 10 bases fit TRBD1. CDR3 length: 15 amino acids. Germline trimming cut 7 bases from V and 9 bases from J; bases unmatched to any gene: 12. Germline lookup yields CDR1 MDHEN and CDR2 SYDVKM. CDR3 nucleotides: TGTGCCAGCAACCCTCCGGGACAGGGGATGACGCCCCAGCATTTT. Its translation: CASNPPGQGMTPQHF.

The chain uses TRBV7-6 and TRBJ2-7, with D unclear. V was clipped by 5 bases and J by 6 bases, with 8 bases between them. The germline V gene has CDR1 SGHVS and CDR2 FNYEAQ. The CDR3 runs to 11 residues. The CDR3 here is CASSPGVEQYF. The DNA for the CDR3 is TGTGCCAGCAGCCCCGGAGTCGAGCAGTACTTC.

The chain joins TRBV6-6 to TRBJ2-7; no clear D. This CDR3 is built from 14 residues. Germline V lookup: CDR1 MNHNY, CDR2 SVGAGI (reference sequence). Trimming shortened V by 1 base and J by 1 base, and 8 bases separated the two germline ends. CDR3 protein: CASSYFLGSYEQYF. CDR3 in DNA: TGTGCCAGCAGTTACTTCCTAGGGTCCTACGAGCAGTACTTC.

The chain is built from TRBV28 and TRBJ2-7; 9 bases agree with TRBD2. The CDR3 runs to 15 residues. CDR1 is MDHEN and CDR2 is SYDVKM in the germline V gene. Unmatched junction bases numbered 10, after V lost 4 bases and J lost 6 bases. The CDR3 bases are TGTGCCAGCAGTTCACCCGTAGCGGGAGCCCGCGAGCAGTACTTC. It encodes CASSSPVAGAREQYF.

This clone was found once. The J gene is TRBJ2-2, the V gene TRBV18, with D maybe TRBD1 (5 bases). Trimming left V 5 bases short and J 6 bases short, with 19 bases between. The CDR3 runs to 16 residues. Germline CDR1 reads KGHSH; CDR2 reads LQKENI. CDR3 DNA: TGTGCCAGCTCAATCCAAGGGGTCTCCTCGTCCGGGGAGCTGTTTTTT. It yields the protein CASSIQGVSSSGELFF.

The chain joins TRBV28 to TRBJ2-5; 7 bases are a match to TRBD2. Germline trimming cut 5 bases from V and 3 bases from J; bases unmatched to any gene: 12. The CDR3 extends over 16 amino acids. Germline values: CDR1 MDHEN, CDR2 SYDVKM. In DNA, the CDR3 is TGTGCCAGCAGTCCCAGAGGTGAGGGGAGGGAAGAGACCCAGTACTTC. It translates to CASSPRGEGREETQYF.

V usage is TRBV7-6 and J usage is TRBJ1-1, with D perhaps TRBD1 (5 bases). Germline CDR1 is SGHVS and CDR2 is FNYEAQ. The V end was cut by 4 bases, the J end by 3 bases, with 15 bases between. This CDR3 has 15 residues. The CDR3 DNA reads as TGTGCCAGCAGCTACACACCTGACAGACACACTGAAGCTTTCTTT. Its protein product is CASSYTPDRHTEAFF.

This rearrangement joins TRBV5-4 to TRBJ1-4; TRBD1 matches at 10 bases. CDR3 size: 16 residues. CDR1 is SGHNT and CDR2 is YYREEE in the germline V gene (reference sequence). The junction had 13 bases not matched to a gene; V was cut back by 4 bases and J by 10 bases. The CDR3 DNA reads TGTGCCAGCAGCCTGGCACTGGGACAGGGGAGTGGAAAACTGTTTTTT. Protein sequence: CASSLALGQGSGKLFF.

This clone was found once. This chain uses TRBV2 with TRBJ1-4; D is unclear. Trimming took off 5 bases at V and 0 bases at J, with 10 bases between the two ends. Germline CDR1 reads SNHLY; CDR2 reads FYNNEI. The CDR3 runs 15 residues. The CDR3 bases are TGTGCCAGCAGTACGTACAGCTCAACTAATGAAAAACTGTTTTTT. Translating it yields CASSTYSSTNEKLFF.

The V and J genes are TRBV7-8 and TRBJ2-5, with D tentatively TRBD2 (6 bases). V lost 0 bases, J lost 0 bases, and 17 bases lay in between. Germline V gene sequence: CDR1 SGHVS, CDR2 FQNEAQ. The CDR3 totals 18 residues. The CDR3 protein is CASSLALGERAYQETQYF. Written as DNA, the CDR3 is TGTGCCAGCAGCTTAGCGCTGGGGGAGCGGGCCTACCAAGAGACCCAGTACTTC.

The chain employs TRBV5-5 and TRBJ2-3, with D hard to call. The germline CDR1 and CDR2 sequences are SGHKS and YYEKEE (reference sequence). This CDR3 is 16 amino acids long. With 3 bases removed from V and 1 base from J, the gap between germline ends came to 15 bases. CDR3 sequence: CASSSAVRRGTDTQYF. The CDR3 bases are TGTGCCAGCAGCTCTGCCGTTAGACGGGGCACAGATACGCAGTATTTT.

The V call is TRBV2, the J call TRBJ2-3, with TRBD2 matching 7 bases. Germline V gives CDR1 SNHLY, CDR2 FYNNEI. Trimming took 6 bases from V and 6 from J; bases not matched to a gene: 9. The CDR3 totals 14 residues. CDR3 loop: CASRREGKGDTQYF. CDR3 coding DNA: TGTGCCAGCAGGAGGGAGGGGAAGGGGGATACGCAGTATTTT.

The CDR3 DNA follows: TGTGCCAGCAGCTTAAGGGGTACCTACGAGCAGTACTTC. It encodes CASSLRGTYEQYF. This rearrangement joins TRBV7-2 to TRBJ2-7, with a weak D call TRBD1 (5 bases). V was shortened by 2 bases and J by 2 bases, with 7 bases between the two germline ends. This CDR3 region has 13 residues. Germline V gene lookup returns CDR1 SGHTA and CDR2 FQGNSA.

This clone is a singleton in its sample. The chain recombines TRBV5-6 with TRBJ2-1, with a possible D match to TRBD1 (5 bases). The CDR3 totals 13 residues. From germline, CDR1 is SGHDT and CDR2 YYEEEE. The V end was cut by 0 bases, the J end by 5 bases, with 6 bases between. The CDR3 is CASSLGQHNEQFF. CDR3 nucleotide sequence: TGTGCCAGCAGCTTGGGACAGCACAATGAGCAGTTCTTC. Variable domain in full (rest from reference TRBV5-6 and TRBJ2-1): DAGVTQSPTHLIKTRGQQVTLRCSPKSGHDTVSWYQQALGQGPQFIFQYYEEEERQRGNFPDRFSGHQFPNYSSELNVNALLLGDSALYLCASSLGQHNEQFFGPGTRLTVL.

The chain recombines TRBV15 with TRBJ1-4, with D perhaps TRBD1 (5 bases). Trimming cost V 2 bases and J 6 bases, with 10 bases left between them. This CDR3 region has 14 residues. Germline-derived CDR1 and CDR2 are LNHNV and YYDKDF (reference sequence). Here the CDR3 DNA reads TGTGCCACCAGCAGATTTGAGGGGCATGAAAAACTGTTTTTT. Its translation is CATSRFEGHEKLFF.

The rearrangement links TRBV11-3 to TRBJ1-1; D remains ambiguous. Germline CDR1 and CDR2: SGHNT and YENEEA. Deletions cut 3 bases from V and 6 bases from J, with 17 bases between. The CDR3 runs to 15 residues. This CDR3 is CASSLAGFGGAEAFF. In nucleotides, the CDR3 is TGTGCCAGCAGCTTGGCGGGGTTCGGCGGGGCTGAAGCTTTCTTT.

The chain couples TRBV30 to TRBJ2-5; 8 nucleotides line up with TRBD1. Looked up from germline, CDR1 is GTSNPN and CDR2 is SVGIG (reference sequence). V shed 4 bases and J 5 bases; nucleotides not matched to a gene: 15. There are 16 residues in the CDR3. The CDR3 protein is CAWTSKGQGKRETQYF. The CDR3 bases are TGTGCCTGGACCTCCAAAGGACAGGGAAAGAGGGAGACCCAGTACTTC.

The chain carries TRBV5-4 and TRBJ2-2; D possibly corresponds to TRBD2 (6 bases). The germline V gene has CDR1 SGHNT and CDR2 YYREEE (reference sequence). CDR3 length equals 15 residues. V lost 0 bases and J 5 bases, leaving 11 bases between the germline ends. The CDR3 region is CASSLGGKQTGELFF. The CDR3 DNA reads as TGTGCCAGCAGCTTGGGCGGGAAACAAACCGGGGAGCTGTTTTTT.

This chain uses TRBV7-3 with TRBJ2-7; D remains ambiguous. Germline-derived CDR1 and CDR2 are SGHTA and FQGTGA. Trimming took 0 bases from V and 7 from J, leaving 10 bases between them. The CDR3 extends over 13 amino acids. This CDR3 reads CASSLTSNTEQYF. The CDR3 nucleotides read TGTGCCAGCAGCTTAACGTCGAACACGGAGCAGTACTTC.

CDR3 bases: TGTGCCAGCAGCAACGGCGGAACGAACACCGGGGAGCTGTTTTTT. Its translation: CASSNGGTNTGELFF. This sequence joins TRBV28 and TRBJ2-2; D uncertain. The ends were cut back, 6 bases at V and 0 bases at J, with 11 bases in the middle. Germline CDR1 and CDR2: MDHEN and SYDVKM. The CDR3 totals 15 residues. The full variable domain, with the rest looked up from reference TRBV28 and TRBJ2-2, is DVKVTQSSRYLVKRTGEKVFLECVQDMDHENMFWYRQDPGLGLRLIYFSYDVKMKEKGDIPEGYSVSREKKERFSLILESASTNQTSMYLCASSNGGTNTGELFFGEGSRLTVL.

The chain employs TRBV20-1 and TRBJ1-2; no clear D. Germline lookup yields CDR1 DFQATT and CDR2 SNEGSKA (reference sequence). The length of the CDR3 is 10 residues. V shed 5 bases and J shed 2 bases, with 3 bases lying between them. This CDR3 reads CSALNYGYTF. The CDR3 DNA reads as TGCAGTGCTCTGAACTATGGCTACACCTTC.

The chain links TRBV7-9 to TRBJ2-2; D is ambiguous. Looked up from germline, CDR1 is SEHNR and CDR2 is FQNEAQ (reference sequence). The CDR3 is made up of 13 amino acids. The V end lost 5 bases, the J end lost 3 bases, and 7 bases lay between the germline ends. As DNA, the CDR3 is TGTGCCAGCAGCCGAGAGGACACCGGGGAGCTGTTTTTT. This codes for CASSREDTGELFF.

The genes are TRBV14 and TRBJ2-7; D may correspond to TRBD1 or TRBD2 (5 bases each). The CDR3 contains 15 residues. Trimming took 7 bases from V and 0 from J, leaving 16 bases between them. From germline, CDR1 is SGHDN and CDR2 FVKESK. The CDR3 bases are TGTGCCAGCATCCTGGGGGACGCTTACTCCTACGAGCAGTACTTC. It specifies CASILGDAYSYEQYF.

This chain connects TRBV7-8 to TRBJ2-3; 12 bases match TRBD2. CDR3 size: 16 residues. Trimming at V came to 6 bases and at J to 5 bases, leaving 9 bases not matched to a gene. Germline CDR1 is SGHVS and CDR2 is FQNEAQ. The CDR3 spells CASSWPSGRARDTQYF. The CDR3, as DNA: TGTGCCAGCAGTTGGCCTAGCGGGAGGGCCCGAGATACGCAGTATTTT.